This TCR beta chain was recorded in a study of shared clonotypes between healthy human individuals. Nashville, Tennessee was home to all donors, who were Caucasian adults. Germline CDR1 reads SEHNR; CDR2 reads FQNEAQ (reference sequence). This CDR3 has 14 residues. V was pared by 7 bases and J by 3 bases, with 13 bases between. Running of the assay took place at deep level. Authors' data handling: From ImmunoSEQ came sequences covering only the junction and carrying no quality scores, so filtering differed. Sequenced by immunoSEQ multiplex PCR; TCRdb stores in-frame clones only, minus some. V, J and clone size were drawn from that table, and D and trimming were deduced from the DNA. The sample lists roughly 700,000 clones; less than 95% were seen once.

The sequencing sample was made of memory CD8+ T cells from PBMCs. As to subset: CD45RO+ cells pooled with CCR7-negative TemRA cells. V is TRBV7-9 and J is TRBJ2-1; D might be TRBD1 (5 bases). The source of this sequence is a man younger than 35 in good health. Some clones in this sample may be carry-over from other donors' samples. The CDR3 is CASIPGASYNEQFF. The DNA of the CDR3 is TGTGCCAGCATCCCTGGGGCTAGCTACAATGAGCAGTTCTTC.